These 11 T cell receptor beta chains came from one sample sequenced in a study of shared clonotypes between healthy human individuals. Terminally differentiated effector memory CD45RA+ cells were left out of the naive CD8 fraction, which was CD45RO-negative and positively selected for CCR7. Generated by immunoSEQ multiplex PCR, the TCRdb table keeps only in-frame clones and is missing some. This sample has fewer than 850,000 clones, with around 96% found just once. Sequenced: naive CD8+ T cells sorted from blood. These receptors were obtained from a man aged 25 to 45 in good health.

This chain links TRBV7-2 with TRBJ2-7; 10 nucleotides match TRBD2. After removal of 1 base from V and 1 base from J, the junction contained 7 bases not matched to a gene. Germline loops: CDR1 SGHTA, CDR2 FQGNSA. This CDR3 is built from 17 residues. The CDR3 DNA follows: TGTGCCAGCAGCTTAGGGCTAGCGGGAGTTTGGTCCTACGAGCAGTACTTC. Translated: CASSLGLAGVWSYEQYF.

This chain joins TRBV28 and TRBJ2-7; 7 bases line up with TRBD2. The CDR3 spans 13 residues. Germline assignment: CDR1 MDHEN and CDR2 SYDVKM. The trim removed 3 bases at V and 5 bases at J, leaving 4 bases unmatched. The CDR3 region has the DNA TGTGCCAGCAGTTTGCAGCTAGCGGACGAGCAGTACTTC. Translation: CASSLQLADEQYF.

The J gene is TRBJ2-7, the V gene TRBV6-5; TRBD2 agrees at 10 bases. The V segment lost 0 bases and the J segment 2 bases; nucleotides outside the gene matches: 4. Germline V gene sequence: CDR1 MNHEY, CDR2 SVGAGI. This CDR3 spans 16 amino acids. This CDR3 reads CASSYSITSGTYEQYF. In DNA, the CDR3 is TGTGCCAGCAGTTACTCGATAACTAGCGGGACCTACGAGCAGTACTTC.

This clone came up once. The V call is TRBV18, the J call TRBJ2-5; 8 bases map to TRBD2. Losses at the gene ends were 3 bases for V and 5 bases for J; bases not matched to a gene: 11. From germline, CDR1 is KGHSH and CDR2 LQKENI. The CDR3 spans 16 residues. The CDR3 DNA reads TGTGCCAGCTCACCGGAGTTTAGCGGGACTATGGAGACCCAGTACTTC. Amino acid sequence: CASSPEFSGTMETQYF.

The J gene is TRBJ1-2, the V gene TRBV6-6; D possibly corresponds to TRBD1 (5 bases). The CDR3 has 15 amino acids. The V gene lost 4 bases and the J gene lost 8 bases, with 20 bases spanning the gap. Germline V lookup: CDR1 MNHNY, CDR2 SVGAGI (reference sequence). The CDR3: CASSSDVGLQGGYTF. CDR3 bases: TGTGCCAGCAGTTCCGACGTCGGACTTCAGGGCGGCTACACCTTC.

This sequence joins TRBV15 and TRBJ2-3, with a tentative D call TRBD2 (6 bases). The CDR3 has 16 amino acids. Germline V CDR1 and CDR2: LNHNV, YYDKDF (reference sequence). Trimming took off 3 bases at V and 5 bases at J, with 18 bases between the two ends. CDR3 sequence reads: CATSRLGDLSGDTQYF. In nucleotides, the CDR3 is TGTGCCACCAGCAGGCTCGGGGACTTGTCAGGAGATACGCAGTATTTT.

This chain connects TRBV6-1 to TRBJ1-5, with no clear D. There are 14 residues in the CDR3. Deletions cut 1 base from V and 4 bases from J, with 8 bases between. The germline V gene encodes CDR1 MNHNS and CDR2 SASEGT. The DNA of the CDR3 is TGTGCCAGCAGTGAAGACAGTGGGAATCAGCCCCAGCATTTT. Protein: CASSEDSGNQPQHF.

The J gene is TRBJ2-1, the V gene TRBV7-9; no clear D. The germline CDR1 and CDR2 sequences are SEHNR and FQNEAQ (reference sequence). V dropped 5 bases and J dropped 0 bases, with 20 bases sitting between them. The CDR3 is made up of 18 amino acids. CDR3 in DNA: TGTGCCAGCAGCCCTTCAATACTGGGAAAGAGCTCCTACAATGAGCAGTTCTTC. Translated: CASSPSILGKSSYNEQFF.

The chain employs TRBV9 and TRBJ2-7, with D possibly being TRBD1 or TRBD2 (5 bases each). The CDR3 has 16 residues. Germline CDR1 reads SGDLS; CDR2 reads YYNGEE. The V end lost 2 bases, the J end lost 3 bases, and 18 bases lay between the germline ends. CDR3 loop: CASSVQPTSGLYEQYF. CDR3 DNA: TGTGCCAGCAGCGTTCAACCAACGTCGGGGCTCTACGAGCAGTACTTC.

In nucleotides, the CDR3 is TGTGCCAGCAGTTACTCAGGGGGCGAGGGCACCGGGGAGCTGTTTTTT. Encoded protein: CASSYSGGEGTGELFF. This sequence joins TRBV6-5 and TRBJ2-2; 7 bases fit TRBD1. The CDR3 extends over 16 amino acids. Germline assignment: CDR1 MNHEY and CDR2 SVGAGI. Germline trimming cut 0 bases from V and 4 bases from J; bases unmatched to any gene: 5.

Note on this clone: Other nucleotide sequences in the sample specify the same CDR3. The chain uses TRBV20-1 and TRBJ2-3; 8 positions agree with TRBD2. The CDR3 loop spans 11 amino acids. The trim removed 5 bases at V and 5 bases at J, leaving 0 bases unmatched. Germline assignment: CDR1 DFQATT and CDR2 SNEGSKA (reference sequence). The CDR3 reads CSARGGDTQYF. The CDR3 nucleotides read TGCAGTGCTCGGGGGGGAGATACGCAGTATTTT.